This TCR beta chain appears in the sequencing data of a study of graft-versus-host responses after intestinal transplantation. Study at large: The study gave all recipients anti-thymocyte globulin induction, then tacrolimus and steroids for 2 to 3 years. Findings and caveats of the study: Early after transplant, HvG declines were associated with peak levels of circulating GvH clones. Recipient marrow held GvH clones, some first seen in ileum or blood. High graft-versus-host to host-versus-graft T cell clonal ratios marked allografts of patients with graft-donor macrochimerism.

In germline, CDR1 is SGHVS, CDR2 FNYEAQ. V shed 5 bases, J shed 6 bases, and the junction held 7 bases outside the gene matches. CDR3 size: 15 residues. Sequencing used immunoSEQ multiplex PCR; TCRdb keeps in-frame clones, though not all of them. Among about 71,000 clones, about 90% were seen once, and the ten largest hold approximately 1.2%. Worth noting for this clone: The antigen remains undetermined.

This sequence was found in a human donor who received an intestinal transplant. The J gene is TRBJ1-1, the V gene TRBV7-6, with TRBD1 matching 12 bases. The sample consisted of unstimulated CD8+ T cells sorted from spleen or lymph node cells, taken before intestinal transplant. Here the CDR3 DNA reads TGTGCCAGCAGCCCGGGACAGGGGGCTTCTTCTGAAGCTTTCTTT. Protein sequence: CASSPGQGASSEAFF.